Listed below are T cell receptor beta chains from one sample, sequenced in a study of T-cell reconstitution after alpha-beta-depleted transplantation in children. TCRdb redid the calling of the PCR reads with MiXCR, one entry per CDR3 protein. The data contain about 640,000 distinct CDR3 sequences, 16% of them singletons. Sequences were derived from PBMCs from the stem cell graft donor, sampled from the stem cell graft. The source is a human donor who donated a stem cell graft to a child with acute myeloid leukemia. CDR3s include the opening cysteine and the closing phenylalanine or tryptophan. Fields, in order: clone size, V gene, J gene, D gene, CDR3 DNA, CDR3 protein. A D gene is named only where the DNA matches it firmly. The listing skips clone size in some rows; elsewhere it reads once, few, many or a size class.

>many|TRBV29-1|TRBJ1-1|.
TGCAGCGTTGAGAGATCGGGAGTGAACACTGAAGCTTTCTTT
CSVERSGVNTEAFF
>few|TRBV7-2|TRBJ1-2|TRBD1
TGTGCCAGCAACCAGAGGGGACAGGGAAACTATGGCTACACCTTC
CASNQRGQGNYGYTF
>many|TRBV29-1|TRBJ2-2|.
TGCAGCGTTGCCGGGACGTTGAACACCGGGGAGCTGTTTTTT
CSVAGTLNTGELFF
>many|TRBV20-1|TRBJ1-6|.
TGCAGTGCTAGAGATCTTGGGGAATGGAGTAATTCACCCCTCCACTTT
CSARDLGEWSNSPLHF
>many|TRBV7-2|TRBJ2-2|.
TGTGCCAGCAGCCATGACTCTTACGGGGAGCTGTTTTTT
CASSHDSYGELFF
>.|TRBV4-1|TRBJ2-1|.
TGCGCCAGCAGCCTAAGACTAGGGGGCGATGAGCAGTTCTTC
CASSLRLGGDEQFF
>many|TRBV20-1|TRBJ1-2|TRBD1
TGCAGTGCTGATCAGGGGGCAAAGGGCTACACCTTC
CSADQGAKGYTF
>many|TRBV6-1|TRBJ1-1|.
TGTGCCAGCAGCGATCTACTTCGGCTTGCTGAAGCTTTCTTT
CASSDLLRLAEAFF
>.|TRBV12-3/TRBV12-4|TRBJ1-1|.
TGTGCCAGCAGTTCGGACGGGAGGCTGACTGAAGCTTTCTTT
CASSSDGRLTEAFF
>few|TRBV7-2|TRBJ2-2|.
TGTGCCAGCAGCTCCATAAGAGGCGGGGAGCTGTTTTTT
CASSSIRGGELFF
>many|TRBV24-1|TRBJ2-1|TRBD1
TGTGCCACCAGTGTCTTACAGGGGGCCCTCTGCAATGAGCAGTTCTTC
CATSVLQGALCNEQFF
>many|TRBV10-3|TRBJ2-5|.
TGTGCCATCAGTGAGGCTACAGAAGAGACCCAGTACTTC
CAISEATEETQYF
>few|TRBV7-9|TRBJ2-3|.
TGTGCCAGCAGCTTAGGCCTCCCAGATACGCAGTATTTT
CASSLGLPDTQYF
>many|TRBV28|TRBJ2-3|.
TGTGCCAGCAGTCCCCCAGGGGTGAGGGGGGGAGATACGCAGTATTTT
CASSPPGVRGGDTQYF
>many|TRBV5-1|TRBJ1-1|.
TGCGCCAGCAGCGGGGGACTAGAGAACACTGAAGCTTTCTTT
CASSGGLENTEAFF
>.|TRBV5-1|TRBJ1-1|TRBD1
TGCGCCAGCAGCACCTCAGGGGGCTTGGGCACTGAAGCTTTCTTT
CASSTSGGLGTEAFF
>many|TRBV20-1|TRBJ1-6|TRBD1
TGCAGTGCTAGAGATGACAGGGATAATTCACCCCTCCACTTT
CSARDDRDNSPLHF
>few|TRBV12-3/TRBV12-4|TRBJ1-2|.
TGTGCCAGCAGTTATGGGACCCCCGACAACTATGGCTACACCTTC
CASSYGTPDNYGYTF
>few|TRBV7-9|TRBJ2-3|TRBD2
TGTGCCAGCAGCTTAGCTCACCAGCGGGGTTTCACAGATACGCAGTATTTT
CASSLAHQRGFTDTQYF
>many|TRBV5-6|TRBJ1-1|.
TGTGCCAGCAGCCCTATGGGACCGCTGAACACTGAAGCTTTCTTT
CASSPMGPLNTEAFF
>.|TRBV20-1|TRBJ2-2|TRBD2
TGCAGTGCTAGCGGGGGGGCCGGGAGTTACGGTCTCGGGGAGCTGTTTTTT
CSASGGAGSYGLGELFF
>few|TRBV12-3/TRBV12-4|TRBJ2-2|.
TGTGCCAGCATCGCCCGAAGGGGGGGGTCCGGGGAGCTGTTTTTT
CASIARRGGSGELFF
>many|TRBV12-3/TRBV12-4|TRBJ2-5|TRBD1
TGTGCCAGCAGCCTAGAAGGGGGCCGCCAGACCCAGTACTTC
CASSLEGGRQTQYF
>.|TRBV7-6|TRBJ1-3|TRBD1
TGTGCCAGCAGCTCCCGGACAGGGAGAATGTCGGGAAACACCATATATTTT
CASSSRTGRMSGNTIYF
>.|TRBV7-9|TRBJ2-1|.
TGTGCCAGCAGCCCTTTGCCCTATAGCGGATACAATGAGCAGTTCTTC
CASSPLPYSGYNEQFF
>many|TRBV20-1|TRBJ1-5|.
TGCAGTGCTAGGCAGTCGACCTATCAGCCCCAGCATTTT
CSARQSTYQPQHF
>few|TRBV15|TRBJ2-1|TRBD1
TGTGCCACCAGCAGAGATCTTCGGGACAGGGGAACCAATGAGCAGTTCTTC
CATSRDLRDRGTNEQFF
>.|TRBV6-1|TRBJ2-3|TRBD1
TGTGCCAGCAGTCAGACAGGGGGTTCCTCAGATACGCAGTATTTT
CASSQTGGSSDTQYF
>.|TRBV11-1|TRBJ2-6|.
TGTGCCAGCAGCTTAGTCGGTACAGGGCCTTCCTCTGGGGCCAACGTCCTGACTTTC
CASSLVGTGPSSGANVLTF
>many|TRBV20-1|TRBJ2-7|.
TGCAGTGCCGAATTCCCGGGCAGCTCCTACGAGCAGTACTTC
CSAEFPGSSYEQYF
>.|TRBV7-3|TRBJ2-3|.
TGTGCCAGCAGCTTAGTCCCCCCTCCGCGCACAGATACGCAGTATTTT
CASSLVPPPRTDTQYF
>many|TRBV5-5|TRBJ2-1|TRBD2
TGTGCCAGCAGCTTCGGCGGGGGGCCGGTCTACAATGAGCAGTTCTTC
CASSFGGGPVYNEQFF
>few|TRBV7-2|TRBJ2-3|.
TGTGCCAGCAGCATAGGGGTACAGCTGAAAAGCACAGATACGCAGTATTTT
CASSIGVQLKSTDTQYF
>many|TRBV7-8|TRBJ1-2|.
TGTGCCAGCAGCTCAGGACGGGGCTACACCTTC
CASSSGRGYTF
>few|TRBV7-9|TRBJ2-5|TRBD2
TGTGCCAGCAGCCCAACGACTAGCGCTCGAGAGACCCAGTACTTC
CASSPTTSARETQYF
>many|TRBV12-3/TRBV12-4|TRBJ2-5|.
TGTGCCAGCAGTTTAATCCTCAGCTACCAAGAGACCCAGTACTTC
CASSLILSYQETQYF
>.|TRBV21-1|TRBJ1-2|.
TGTGACACCCAGGTCCCTTCGTTGGGGAGGAGTGGCTACACCTTC
CDTQVPSLGRSGYTF
>many|TRBV4-3|TRBJ2-7|.
TGCGCCAGCAGCCAAGATGGAGGGGGCTACGAGCAGTACTTC
CASSQDGGGYEQYF
>.|TRBV28|TRBJ1-5|.
TGTGCCAGCAGCAGGGTAGGGGCAAGCAATCAGCCCCAGCATTTT
CASSRVGASNQPQHF
>many|TRBV29-1|TRBJ2-5|.
TGCAGCGGGTGGGGGAGCTTAGCCCAAGAGACCCAGTACTTC
CSGWGSLAQETQYF
>.|TRBV9|TRBJ2-7|.
TGTGCCAGCAGCGTAGTCGACGGACCCTACGAGCAGTACTTC
CASSVVDGPYEQYF